The text below deals with one TCR beta chain. Mismatch with germline at one junction end may stem from a read error. The data were obtained in a study of CDR3 diversity in severe acne. TCRdb re-derived calls from the PCR reads in MiXCR, one entry per CDR3 protein. The sample records roughly 79,000 distinct CDR3 sequences, around 47% being singletons. Germline CDR1 and CDR2: DFQATT and SNEGSKA (reference sequence). The CDR3 runs to 17 residues. The chain couples TRBV20-1 to TRBJ1-5, with 8 bases matching TRBD1. The sequenced material came from blood. This clonotype originated in a male donor with severe acne vulgaris. The CDR3 sequence is CRARGLLDRGRNQPQHF. The CDR3 DNA follows: TGCCGTGCTAGAGGACTCCTAGACAGGGGACGCAATCAGCCCCAGCATTTT.